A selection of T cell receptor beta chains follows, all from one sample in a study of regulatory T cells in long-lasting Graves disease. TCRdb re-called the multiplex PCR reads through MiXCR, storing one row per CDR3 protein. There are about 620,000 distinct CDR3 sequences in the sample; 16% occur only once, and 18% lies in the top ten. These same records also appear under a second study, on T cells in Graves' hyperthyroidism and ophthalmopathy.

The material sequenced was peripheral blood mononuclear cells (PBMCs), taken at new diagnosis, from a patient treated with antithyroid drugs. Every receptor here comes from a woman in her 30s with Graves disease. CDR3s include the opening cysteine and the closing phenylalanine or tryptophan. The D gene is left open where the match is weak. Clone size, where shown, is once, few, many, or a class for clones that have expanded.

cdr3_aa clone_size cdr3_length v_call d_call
CASSPTTGTGGDYTF few 15 TRBV18 TRBD1
CASSSSGVEQFF many 12 TRBV5-6 .
CASSSGTRAYEQYF many 14 TRBV27 .
CASSQVSDRMNTEAFF . 16 TRBV14 .
CASSLRRGLAEAFF many 14 TRBV5-8 TRBD1
CASSLTTSGAQFF few 13 TRBV3-1 TRBD2
CASSPGGSNYNEQFF few 15 TRBV18 .
CASRTPGLEYEQYF many 14 TRBV28 .
CASSLGGDRVYEAFF many 15 TRBV3-1 .
CASTFPPLTEAFF . 13 TRBV28 .
CAWSVFARPQHF many 12 TRBV30 .
CASSSLAEDTQYF . 13 TRBV28 TRBD2
CASTDRAFTALDQPQHF few 17 TRBV6-1 TRBD1
CASNSGSTDTQYF many 13 TRBV12-3/TRBV12-4 TRBD2
CSALTGTSGRRGQFF many 15 TRBV20-1 TRBD2
CASSLWDRPPYEQYF few 15 TRBV13 TRBD1
CSARKDRANTEAFF . 14 TRBV20-1 TRBD1
CSVHPTSGGAQYF many 13 TRBV29-1 TRBD2
CASRTLGNEKLFF few 13 TRBV12-3/TRBV12-4 .
CSAGEREGHEQYF . 13 TRBV29-1 TRBD2
CASSLLRLAEQYF many 13 TRBV12-3/TRBV12-4 .
CASSIDSGNQPQHF . 14 TRBV19 .
CASSSDRGQGNSPLHF many 16 TRBV2 TRBD1
CASSSGEKLFF few 11 TRBV19 .
CASSSEGEQPQHF many 13 TRBV2 .
CSARWPGQGSEQYF few 14 TRBV20-1 .
CSATMGTAPNEQFF many 14 TRBV20-1 .
CASSLTLHPNTEAFF many 15 TRBV11-2 .
CASSYSPRDRGMGQPQHF many 18 TRBV6-9 TRBD1
CASSYLGTSGFTDTQYF . 17 TRBV6-5 TRBD2
CASNTDGSRQPQHF many 14 TRBV7-9 .
CASSTGPSFLRYF many 13 TRBV28 TRBD1
CASSHNRVHQPQHF . 14 TRBV12-3/TRBV12-4 .
CASSLMGGFGGETQYF many 16 TRBV7-9 .
CASSPQTDAWVAQYF many 15 TRBV28 .
CASSLFDGGSYNEQFF . 16 TRBV5-5 .